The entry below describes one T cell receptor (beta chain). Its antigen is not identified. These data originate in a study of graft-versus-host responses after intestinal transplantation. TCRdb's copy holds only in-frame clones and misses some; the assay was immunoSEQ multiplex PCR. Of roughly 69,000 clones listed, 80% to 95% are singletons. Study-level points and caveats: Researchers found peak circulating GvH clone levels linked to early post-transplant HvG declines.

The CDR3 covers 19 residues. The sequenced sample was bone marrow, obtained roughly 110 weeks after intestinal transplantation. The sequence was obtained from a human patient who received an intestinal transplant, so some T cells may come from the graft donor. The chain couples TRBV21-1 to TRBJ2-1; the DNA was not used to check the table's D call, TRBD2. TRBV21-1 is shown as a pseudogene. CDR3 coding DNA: TGTGCCAGCAGCAAGAATTCGAGCTACGCGGAAGACTCCTACAATGAGCAGTTCTTC. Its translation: CASSKNSSYAEDSYNEQFF.